This TCR beta chain was obtained from a study of CD8 T cells in ankylosing spondylitis. General study results and limits: For ankylosing spondylitis blood, a TCR beta motif of under 10 highly homologous variants appeared characteristic.

This clonotype was counted at least ten times. The antigen remains undetermined. This CDR3 is built from 16 residues. CDR1 and CDR2 from the germline V gene are LGHDT and YNNKEL (reference sequence). V lost 4 bases and J lost 4, with 17 bases in between. Each CDR3 protein gets one entry after TCRdb re-called the 5' RACE reads with MiXCR. The sample holds around 100,000 distinct CDR3 sequences, roughly 8.5% seen once. V gene TRBV3-1 combines with J gene TRBJ2-1; possible D gene TRBD2, 5 bases. Source material: blood, either unsorted or a sorted T cell fraction (not recorded which). This TCR was recovered from a male donor with ankylosing spondylitis. For the CDR3, the DNA is TGTGCCAGCAGCCTGACGGACTCCTTGTTTTACAATGAGCAGTTCTTC. It yields the protein CASSLTDSLFYNEQFF.